These T cell receptor beta chains were read from a single sample in a study of T cells in Graves' hyperthyroidism and ophthalmopathy. From the multiplex PCR reads, TCRdb called clonotypes with MiXCR, one entry per CDR3 protein. This table has 400,000 to 550,000 distinct CDR3 sequences, approximately 25% appearing once. Sequencing was carried out using blood. The receptors here all came from a woman aged 25 to 39 with Graves' ophthalmopathy. Each CDR3 is given with its conserved first and last residue. A clone size is listed for some rows: how often the clone was seen (once, few, many), or a class if it is expanded.

v_call: TRBV12-3/TRBV12-4; clone_size: NA; j_call: TRBJ1-5; cdr3_aa: CASSLGEEGRQPQHF
v_call: TRBV12-3/TRBV12-4; clone_size: NA; j_call: TRBJ2-7; cdr3_aa: CASVVSGMGEQYF
v_call: TRBV12-5; clone_size: NA; j_call: TRBJ2-7; cdr3_aa: CASGLVLGVSSYEQYF
v_call: TRBV7-9; clone_size: many; j_call: TRBJ1-5; cdr3_aa: CASSAPDQPQHF
v_call: TRBV7-9; clone_size: once; j_call: TRBJ1-1; cdr3_aa: CASSGLTGTEAFF
v_call: TRBV5-1; clone_size: NA; j_call: TRBJ2-3; cdr3_aa: CASSSRDRGKTDTQYF
v_call: TRBV2; clone_size: few; j_call: TRBJ2-5; cdr3_aa: CASSTRLGGETQYF
v_call: TRBV20-1; clone_size: NA; j_call: TRBJ2-1; cdr3_aa: CSATLSKGGRDEQFF
v_call: TRBV20-1; clone_size: few; j_call: TRBJ1-1; cdr3_aa: CSARDDAKNTEAFF
v_call: TRBV19; clone_size: many; j_call: TRBJ1-1; cdr3_aa: CASTLGQAYTEAFF
v_call: TRBV10-3; clone_size: many; j_call: TRBJ2-7; cdr3_aa: CAISGDGNYEQYF
v_call: TRBV28; clone_size: many; j_call: TRBJ2-7; cdr3_aa: CASTDRTYEQYF
v_call: TRBV6-1; clone_size: NA; j_call: TRBJ2-7; cdr3_aa: CASRLADIYEQYF
v_call: TRBV12-3/TRBV12-4; clone_size: many; j_call: TRBJ1-2; cdr3_aa: CASSTGQGASTF
v_call: TRBV12-3/TRBV12-4; clone_size: NA; j_call: TRBJ2-7; cdr3_aa: CASSLRGAHLSYEQYF
v_call: TRBV29-1; clone_size: NA; j_call: TRBJ1-5; cdr3_aa: CSVSGGARNQPQHF
v_call: TRBV4-3; clone_size: many; j_call: TRBJ1-2; cdr3_aa: CASSQLVRDSYNYGYTF
v_call: TRBV6-1; clone_size: NA; j_call: TRBJ1-2; cdr3_aa: CASIEPGVYGYTF
v_call: TRBV4-3; clone_size: NA; j_call: TRBJ1-3; cdr3_aa: CASSQPEIGGSGNTIYF
v_call: TRBV7-2; clone_size: few; j_call: TRBJ2-4; cdr3_aa: CASSLTGNIKYF
v_call: TRBV12-3/TRBV12-4; clone_size: few; j_call: TRBJ1-2; cdr3_aa: CASSALRWGYTF
v_call: TRBV6-5; clone_size: many; j_call: TRBJ1-2; cdr3_aa: CASSPGPANGYTF
v_call: TRBV30; clone_size: NA; j_call: TRBJ1-2; cdr3_aa: CAWSASGGYGYTF
v_call: TRBV18; clone_size: few; j_call: TRBJ2-5; cdr3_aa: CASSTTLYQETQYF
v_call: TRBV12-3/TRBV12-4; clone_size: many; j_call: TRBJ1-5; cdr3_aa: CASSFTGGTQPQHF
v_call: TRBV15; clone_size: many; j_call: TRBJ1-1; cdr3_aa: CATSRDRGYGVNTEAFF
v_call: TRBV28; clone_size: NA; j_call: TRBJ1-2; cdr3_aa: CASAGTGGLNYGYTF
v_call: TRBV2; clone_size: NA; j_call: TRBJ1-1; cdr3_aa: CASSEVIGAFF
v_call: TRBV6-5; clone_size: few; j_call: TRBJ2-6; cdr3_aa: CASSSSLPVHVLTF
v_call: TRBV20-1; clone_size: NA; j_call: TRBJ2-2; cdr3_aa: CSARETATAREGVGELFF
v_call: TRBV6-1; clone_size: many; j_call: TRBJ1-1; cdr3_aa: CASSALRFENTEAFF
v_call: TRBV7-3; clone_size: many; j_call: TRBJ2-7; cdr3_aa: CASSASGGTYEQYF
v_call: TRBV6-1; clone_size: NA; j_call: TRBJ1-2; cdr3_aa: CASSGDRVHGYTF
v_call: TRBV6-1; clone_size: few; j_call: TRBJ1-1; cdr3_aa: CASSVRGDYTEAFF
v_call: TRBV20-1; clone_size: NA; j_call: TRBJ2-5; cdr3_aa: CCARGEQGGTETQYF
v_call: TRBV6-5; clone_size: many; j_call: TRBJ1-2; cdr3_aa: CASISQGGYYGYTF
v_call: TRBV4-2; clone_size: many; j_call: TRBJ2-5; cdr3_aa: CASSQDPPGGLSQETQYF
v_call: TRBV12-3/TRBV12-4; clone_size: NA; j_call: TRBJ1-3; cdr3_aa: CASSHNGGNTIYF
v_call: TRBV20-1; clone_size: many; j_call: TRBJ1-1; cdr3_aa: CSGAGGSEAFF
v_call: TRBV20-1; clone_size: many; j_call: TRBJ1-2; cdr3_aa: CSIVKPDYGYTF
v_call: TRBV12-5; clone_size: NA; j_call: TRBJ2-7; cdr3_aa: CASGPGQGSYEQYF
v_call: TRBV2; clone_size: many; j_call: TRBJ2-7; cdr3_aa: CASSEPLTSSSYEQYF
v_call: TRBV19; clone_size: many; j_call: TRBJ2-7; cdr3_aa: CASSYLGTGALQYF
v_call: TRBV11-2; clone_size: few; j_call: TRBJ1-1; cdr3_aa: CASSPRTGREERKF
v_call: TRBV11-1; clone_size: many; j_call: TRBJ2-5; cdr3_aa: CASSLAPTRSFQETQYF
v_call: TRBV25-1; clone_size: many; j_call: TRBJ2-7; cdr3_aa: CASSEVGISTNEQYF
v_call: TRBV6-2/TRBV6-3; clone_size: many; j_call: TRBJ1-5; cdr3_aa: CASSYSSTAPNSNQPQHF
v_call: TRBV7-9; clone_size: many; j_call: TRBJ2-7; cdr3_aa: CASSRTTDISYEQYF
v_call: TRBV20-1; clone_size: NA; j_call: TRBJ1-1; cdr3_aa: CSASGTGHTEAFF
v_call: TRBV6-5; clone_size: many; j_call: TRBJ1-1; cdr3_aa: CATILRGEMNTEAFF
v_call: TRBV28; clone_size: few; j_call: TRBJ2-7; cdr3_aa: CASSRWASYEQYF
v_call: TRBV7-2; clone_size: many; j_call: TRBJ2-5; cdr3_aa: CASSLTGGAQETQYF
v_call: TRBV5-1; clone_size: few; j_call: TRBJ2-5; cdr3_aa: CASSRSGQVETQYF
v_call: TRBV28; clone_size: NA; j_call: TRBJ1-6; cdr3_aa: CASSLSTGHNSPLHF
v_call: TRBV20-1; clone_size: many; j_call: TRBJ2-2; cdr3_aa: CSAFGDRGRTGELFF
v_call: TRBV20-1; clone_size: many; j_call: TRBJ1-2; cdr3_aa: CSATRDRGANYGYTF
v_call: TRBV4-2; clone_size: many; j_call: TRBJ1-1; cdr3_aa: CASSQGEGSRAFF